The 14 T cell receptor beta chains reported below all come from one sample, sequenced in a study of cytomegalovirus exposure and HLA in healthy donors. The PCR employed 60 Vbeta primers together with 13 Jbeta primers. TCRdb keeps only in-frame clones here, not all; method: immunoSEQ multiplex PCR. The repertoire holds some 98,000 clones, with roughly 9.4% as singletons. The sample taken for sequencing was PBMCs. The source of these receptors is a man aged 50 or older in good health and CMV-seropositive.

V is TRBV28 and J is TRBJ1-2, with D uncertain. CDR1 is MDHEN, CDR2 SYDVKM, per germline. This CDR3 spans 12 amino acids. The germline V and J ends were trimmed by 6 bases and 10 bases, with 15 bases remaining between them. In DNA, the CDR3 is TGTGCCAGCAGATATTTCCGCGGGGTCTACACCTTC. Protein: CASRYFRGVYTF.

The rearrangement links TRBV19 to TRBJ1-2; D may be TRBD1 (5 bases). CDR1 is LNHDA and CDR2 is SQIVND in the germline V gene (reference sequence). CDR3 length equals 12 residues. The V gene lost 5 bases and the J gene lost 4 bases, with 8 bases spanning the gap. CDR3 nucleotide sequence: TGTGCCAGTAGTGGGGCTCTCTATGGCTACACCTTC. It translates to CASSGALYGYTF.

This chain joins TRBV27 and TRBJ1-2, with 10 bases aligning to TRBD1. In germline, CDR1 is MNHEY, CDR2 SMNVEV (reference sequence). CDR3 length: 15 residues. V lost 6 bases, J lost 4 bases, and 8 bases stayed unmatched. CDR3 sequence reads: CASSPEGQGFYGYTF. As DNA, the CDR3 is TGTGCCAGCAGCCCTGAGGGACAGGGGTTCTATGGCTACACCTTC.

This clone was picked up a small number of times. This rearrangement joins TRBV5-4 to TRBJ1-2; perhaps TRBD1 as D (6 bases). The CDR3 loop spans 13 amino acids. Germline assignment: CDR1 SGHNT and CDR2 YYREEE (reference sequence). V was cut by 5 bases and J by 4 bases, with 12 bases left in between. CDR3 nucleotides: TGTGCCAGCAGTAGAGGACAGTCCTATGGCTACACCTTC. It encodes CASSRGQSYGYTF.

The rearrangement uses TRBV6-5 and TRBJ1-5; D is undetermined. This CDR3 has 15 amino acids. Germline V gene lookup returns CDR1 MNHEY and CDR2 SVGAGI. V lost 2 bases, J lost 0 bases, and 8 bases lay in between. The CDR3 DNA follows: TGTGCCAGCAGTTACCCGGGATATAGCAATCAGCCCCAGCATTTT. It is translated as CASSYPGYSNQPQHF.

The chain has TRBV9 and TRBJ1-3; no firm D call. Trimming left V 2 bases short and J 0 bases short, with 6 bases between. The CDR3 runs to 14 residues. Looked up from germline, CDR1 is SGDLS and CDR2 is YYNGEE. The CDR3 DNA reads TGTGCCAGCAGCGTGTCCATCTCTGGAAACACCATATATTTT. It translates to CASSVSISGNTIYF.

This clone occurred a few times. The chain uses TRBV27 and TRBJ2-7; 8 bases map to TRBD2. The germline CDR1 and CDR2 sequences are MNHEY and SMNVEV (reference sequence). This CDR3 comprises 14 residues. The trim removed 10 bases at V and 4 bases at J, leaving 12 bases unmatched. CDR3 sequence reads: CATSFGREGYEQYF. CDR3 nucleotides: TGTGCCACAAGCTTTGGTCGGGAGGGGTACGAGCAGTACTTC.

This chain uses TRBV5-1 with TRBJ1-1; 7 bases fit TRBD1. V was pared by 4 bases and J by 6 bases, with 9 bases of the junction left unmatched. The CDR3 is 14 amino acids. Germline V lookup: CDR1 SGHRS, CDR2 YFSETQ. This chain's CDR3 is CASSTTGVGAEAFF. The CDR3 DNA reads as TGCGCCAGCAGCACCACAGGGGTTGGCGCTGAAGCTTTCTTT.

There are a few counts of this clone. The chain is built from TRBV19 and TRBJ2-5; 9 bases are a match to TRBD2. V gave up 3 bases and J gave up 5 bases; unmatched junction bases: 13. Germline-derived CDR1 and CDR2 are LNHDA and SQIVND (reference sequence). The CDR3 has 17 residues. CDR3 residues: CASSMDLAGSSGETQYF. The CDR3 nucleotides read TGTGCCAGTAGTATGGATCTAGCGGGGAGCAGCGGGGAGACCCAGTACTTC.

This clone was recorded a few times. J is TRBJ2-3 and V is TRBV10-3; D is unclear. The germline CDR1 and CDR2 sequences are ENHRY and SYGVKD. Trimming cost V 0 bases and J 0 bases, with 4 bases left between them. This CDR3 spans 14 amino acids. The CDR3 loop reads CAISESASTDTQYF. The CDR3 region has the DNA TGTGCCATCAGTGAGTCGGCCAGCACAGATACGCAGTATTTT.

This clone was observed a handful of times. This chain links TRBV28 with TRBJ1-6; a possible D gene is TRBD1 (6 bases). The CDR3 totals 11 residues. Germline V gene data show CDR1 as MDHEN and CDR2 as SYDVKM. V lost 8 bases and J 15 bases, leaving 14 bases between the germline ends. The CDR3 DNA follows: TGTGCCAGCCGCTCCGGGACATACCTCCACTTT. Translating gives CASRSGTYLHF. Full variable domain (missing parts from reference TRBV28 and TRBJ1-6): DVKVTQSSRYLVKRTGEKVFLECVQDMDHENMFWYRQDPGLGLRLIYFSYDVKMKEKGDIPEGYSVSREKKERFSLILESASTNQTSMYLCASRSGTYLHFGNGTRLTVT.

The chain has TRBV25-1 and TRBJ2-7; tentative D call: TRBD1 (5 bases). The CDR3 loop spans 15 amino acids. CDR1 and CDR2 (germline): MGHDK, SYGVNS. Trimming left V 3 bases short and J 3 bases short, with 15 bases between. The DNA for the CDR3 is TGTGCCAGCAGTGAGGGGCCTAGAGCCGTCTACGAGCAGTACTTC. Translation: CASSEGPRAVYEQYF.

The chain recombines TRBV9 with TRBJ2-1; 12 bases align to TRBD2. The CDR3 is 15 residues long. The germline V gene has CDR1 SGDLS and CDR2 YYNGEE. V shed 2 bases and J 7 bases; nucleotides not matched to a gene: 4. The CDR3 spells CASSVGTSGQNEQFF. CDR3 nucleotides: TGTGCCAGCAGCGTTGGGACTAGCGGGCAAAATGAGCAGTTCTTC. Full variable domain (remainder filled in from reference TRBV9 and TRBJ2-1): DSGVTQTPKHLITATGQRVTLRCSPRSGDLSVYWYQQSLDQGLQFLIQYYNGEERAKGNILERFSAQQFPDLHSELNLSSLELGDSALYFCASSVGTSGQNEQFFGPGTRLTVL.

The chain joins TRBV27 to TRBJ1-1; TRBD1 is a possible D gene (6 bases). CDR3 length: 14 residues. Germline V gene sequence: CDR1 MNHEY, CDR2 SMNVEV (reference sequence). Trimming removed 10 bases at V and 2 bases at J, with 17 bases between. CDR3 residues: CATKGVGTNTEAFF. CDR3 sequence (DNA): TGTGCCACTAAAGGGGTGGGGACAAACACTGAAGCTTTCTTT.